The sequence of this T cell receptor (beta chain) was determined in a study of blood T cell repertoires in COVID-19. The overall study: Sites across the United States, Italy and Spain contributed samples from acute and convalescent COVID-19. The cDNA or gDNA used as material had been derived from T cells, B-cell-depleted T cells, or PBMCs.

Methods used by the authors: Amplification of reference gene primers provided the estimated nucleated cell counts. Assay: immunoSEQ multiplex PCR; the TCRdb copy retains only in-frame clones and omits some. The V and J calls and clone size come from that table; D and trimming were worked out from the DNA. The sample includes some 300,000 clones, about nine tenths seen only once; the top ten take around 5.8%. With 4 bases clipped from V and 7 bases from J, the junction kept 16 bases outside the gene matches. Germline loops: CDR1 MNHEY, CDR2 SVGEGT. CDR3 length equals 18 residues. The source is a woman in her 50s with COVID-19, enrolled during active disease. Sequenced sample: peripheral blood. The gene calls are TRBV6-2 or TRBV6-3 and TRBJ2-5; 12 bases map to TRBD2. In nucleotides, the CDR3 is TGTGCCAGCAGTTTAAATGGGGGACTAGCGGGCCCAGGAGGGACCCAGTACTTC. Its protein product is CASSLNGGLAGPGGTQYF.